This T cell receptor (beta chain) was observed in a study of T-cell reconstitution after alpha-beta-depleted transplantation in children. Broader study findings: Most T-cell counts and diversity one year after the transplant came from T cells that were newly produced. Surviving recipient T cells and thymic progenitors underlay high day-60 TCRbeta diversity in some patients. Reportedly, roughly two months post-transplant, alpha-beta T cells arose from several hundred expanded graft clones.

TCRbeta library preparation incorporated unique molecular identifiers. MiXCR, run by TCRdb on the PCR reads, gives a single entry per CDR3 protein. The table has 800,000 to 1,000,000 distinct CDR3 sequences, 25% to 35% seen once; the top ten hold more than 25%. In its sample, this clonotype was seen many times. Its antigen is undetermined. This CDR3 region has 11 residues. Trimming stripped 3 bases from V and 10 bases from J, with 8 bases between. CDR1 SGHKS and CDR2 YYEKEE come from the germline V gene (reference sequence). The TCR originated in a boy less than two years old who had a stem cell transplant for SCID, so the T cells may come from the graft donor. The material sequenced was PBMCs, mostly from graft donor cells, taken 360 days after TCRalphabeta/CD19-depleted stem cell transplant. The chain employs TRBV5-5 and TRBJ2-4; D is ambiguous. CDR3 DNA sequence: TGTGCCAGCAGCTACGTCGGGATTCAGTACTTC. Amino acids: CASSYVGIQYF.